Below, 3 T cell receptor beta chains from the same sample are listed, as sequenced in a study of cytomegalovirus exposure and HLA in healthy donors. Primers included in the PCR were 60 Vbeta and 13 Jbeta primers. Clones were sequenced by immunoSEQ multiplex PCR, and TCRdb holds only the in-frame ones, with some missing. The repertoire consists of more than 90,000 clones, with around 74% occurring once and the leading ten covering less than 9%. Sequencing was carried out using PBMCs. These receptors originate from a man aged 40-55 years in good health and CMV-seropositive.

There are a few counts of this clone. V is TRBV9 and J is TRBJ2-3; D may be TRBD1 (5 bases). V lost 3 bases, J lost 5 bases, and 7 bases lay in between. CDR1 is SGDLS, CDR2 YYNGEE, per germline. The CDR3 contains 12 residues. CDR3 coding DNA: TGTGCCAGCAGCGCCCAGGGAGATACGCAGTATTTT. Protein: CASSAQGDTQYF.

The J gene is TRBJ2-5, the V gene TRBV11-2, with D maybe TRBD1 (6 bases). V dropped 5 bases and J dropped 2 bases, with 12 bases sitting between them. Germline V lookup: CDR1 SGHAT, CDR2 FQNNGV. CDR3 length equals 14 residues. CDR3 sequence reads: CASSGRTAQETQYF. CDR3 in DNA: TGTGCCAGCAGCGGCCGGACAGCGCAAGAGACCCAGTACTTC.

This chain links TRBV2 with TRBJ2-5; 14 bases are a match to TRBD2. This CDR3 has 16 amino acids. Trimming at V came to 7 bases and at J to 1 base, leaving 5 bases not matched to a gene. Germline CDR1 and CDR2: SNHLY and FYNNEI. The CDR3 bases are TGTGCCAGCAAGATTGGACTAGCGGGAGGCCAAGAGACCCAGTACTTC. Translated: CASKIGLAGGQETQYF.